Shown below are 9 T cell receptor beta chains from a single sample sequenced in a study of cytomegalovirus exposure and HLA in healthy donors. The PCR ran on 60 Vbeta and 13 Jbeta primers. TCRdb's copy holds only in-frame clones and misses some; the assay was immunoSEQ multiplex PCR. The sample lists more than 95,000 clones; 60% to 85% were seen once. The specimen was PBMCs. The receptors shown here come from a woman between 18 and 30 years old in good health and CMV-seropositive.

V usage is TRBV19 and J usage is TRBJ2-1; D is possibly TRBD2 (6 bases). This CDR3 contains 14 residues. Germline values: CDR1 LNHDA, CDR2 SQIVND (reference sequence). Trimming took 7 bases from V and 2 from J, leaving 12 bases between them. CDR3 DNA: TGTGCCAGTACCCCGGGACTTCCCTACAATGAGCAGTTCTTC. It translates to CASTPGLPYNEQFF.

This clone was seen a handful of times. The gene calls are TRBV29-1 and TRBJ1-1; D is uncertain. The CDR3 length is 13 residues. V lost 7 bases and J 0 bases, leaving 12 bases between the germline ends. The germline V gene has CDR1 SQVTM and CDR2 ANQGSEA. CDR3 sequence (DNA): TGCAGCGCTGACCAGATCATGAACACTGAAGCTTTCTTT. Protein: CSADQIMNTEAFF.

Turning to this clone: Other DNA sequences from this sample encode an identical CDR3 as well. The chain links TRBV18 to TRBJ1-1, with a possible D match to TRBD1 (6 bases). The V end was cut by 0 bases, the J end by 0 bases, with 8 bases between. Germline V gives CDR1 KGHSH, CDR2 LQKENI. CDR3 length equals 15 residues. CDR3 residues: CASSPPTGLNTEAFF. Here the CDR3 DNA reads TGTGCCAGCTCACCACCTACAGGGCTGAACACTGAAGCTTTCTTT. Complete variable domain (other parts from reference TRBV18 and TRBJ1-1): NAGVMQNPRHLVRRRGQEARLRCSPMKGHSHVYWYRQLPEEGLKFMVYLQKENIIDESGMPKERFSAEFPKEGPSILRIQQVVRGDSAAYFCASSPPTGLNTEAFFGQGTRLTVV.

The genes are TRBV28 and TRBJ1-5; TRBD1 aligns across 7 bases. V gave up 7 bases and J gave up 3 bases; unmatched junction bases: 3. This CDR3 has 13 amino acids. Germline assignment: CDR1 MDHEN and CDR2 SYDVKM. The CDR3 here is CASTGTVNQPQHF. The CDR3 DNA is TGTGCCAGCACTGGGACAGTCAATCAGCCCCAGCATTTT.

The chain has TRBV6-1 and TRBJ2-1; 8 bases are shared with TRBD2. There are 13 residues in the CDR3. Germline V CDR1 and CDR2: MNHNS, SASEGT. V gave up 11 bases and J gave up 5 bases; unmatched junction bases: 8. CDR3 coding DNA: TGTGCCTGCTATAGCGGGATCGACAATGAGCAGTTCTTC. As protein: CACYSGIDNEQFF.

The chain recombines TRBV27 with TRBJ2-7, with TRBD2 matching over 10 bases. CDR1 is MNHEY, CDR2 SMNVEV, per germline (reference sequence). This CDR3 is 16 amino acids long. Trimming took 4 bases from V and 7 from J; bases not matched to a gene: 13. The CDR3, as DNA: TGTGCCAGCAGTTCCCCAGCGGGAGGGTCCTCAGAGGAGCAGTACTTC. Amino acid sequence: CASSSPAGGSSEEQYF.

The chain recombines TRBV19 with TRBJ1-4; the D is unclear. The CDR3 extends over 14 amino acids. Germline assignment: CDR1 LNHDA and CDR2 SQIVND (reference sequence). Trimming cost V 5 bases and J 8 bases, with 15 bases left between them. The chain's CDR3 is CASSARGSWEKLFF. For the CDR3, the DNA is TGTGCCAGTAGTGCCCGGGGATCGTGGGAAAAACTGTTTTTT.

The rearrangement uses TRBV27 and TRBJ1-1; 8 bases line up with TRBD1. The germline V gene has CDR1 MNHEY and CDR2 SMNVEV (reference sequence). The junction had 4 bases not matched to a gene; V was cut back by 5 bases and J by 5 bases. The CDR3 contains 13 residues. Here the CDR3 DNA reads TGTGCCAGCAGTGGACAGGGAAATACTGAAGCTTTCTTT. Its protein product is CASSGQGNTEAFF.

The rearrangement links TRBV6-6 to TRBJ1-2; D unresolved. V lost 2 bases, J lost 4 bases, and 11 bases lay in between. This CDR3 has 14 residues. Per germline, CDR1 MNHNY and CDR2 SVGAGI (reference sequence). CDR3 sequence: CASSYLTHPYGYTF. The CDR3, as DNA: TGTGCCAGCAGTTACCTAACTCACCCCTATGGCTACACCTTC.